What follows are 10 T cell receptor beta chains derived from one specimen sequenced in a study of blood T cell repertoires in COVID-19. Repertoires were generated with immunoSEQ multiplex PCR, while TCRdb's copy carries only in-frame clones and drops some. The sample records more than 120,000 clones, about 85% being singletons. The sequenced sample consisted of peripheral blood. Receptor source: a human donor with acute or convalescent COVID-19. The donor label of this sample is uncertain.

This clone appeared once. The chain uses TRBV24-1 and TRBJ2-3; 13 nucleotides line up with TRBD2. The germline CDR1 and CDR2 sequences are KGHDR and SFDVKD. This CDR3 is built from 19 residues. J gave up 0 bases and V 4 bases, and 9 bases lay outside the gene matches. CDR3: CATSEPRLAGGISTDTQYF. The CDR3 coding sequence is TGTGCCACCAGTGAACCCCGACTAGCGGGAGGCATAAGCACAGATACGCAGTATTTT.

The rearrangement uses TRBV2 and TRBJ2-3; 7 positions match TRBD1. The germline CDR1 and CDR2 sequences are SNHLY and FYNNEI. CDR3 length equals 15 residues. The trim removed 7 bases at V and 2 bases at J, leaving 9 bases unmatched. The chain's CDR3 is CASMGQGVSTDTQYF. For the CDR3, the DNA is TGTGCCAGCATGGGGCAGGGGGTTTCCACAGATACGCAGTATTTT. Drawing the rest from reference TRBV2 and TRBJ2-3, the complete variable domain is EPEVTQTPSHQVTQMGQEVILRCVPISNHLYFYWYRQILGQKVEFLVSFYNNEISEKSEIFDDQFSVERPDGSNFTLKIRSTKLEDSAMYFCASMGQGVSTDTQYFGPGTRLTVL.

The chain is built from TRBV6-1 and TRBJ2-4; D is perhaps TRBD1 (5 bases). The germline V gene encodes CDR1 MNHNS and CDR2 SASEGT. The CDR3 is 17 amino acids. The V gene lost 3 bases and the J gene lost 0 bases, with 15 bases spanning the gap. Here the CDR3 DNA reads TGTGCCAGCAGTGACCAGAGACAGAACCTAGCCAAAAACATTCAGTACTTC. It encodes CASSDQRQNLAKNIQYF.

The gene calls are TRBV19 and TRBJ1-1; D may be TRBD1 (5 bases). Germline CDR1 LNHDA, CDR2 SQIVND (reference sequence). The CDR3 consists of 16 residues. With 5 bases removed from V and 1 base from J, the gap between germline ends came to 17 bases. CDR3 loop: CASSGFWGRKNTEAFF. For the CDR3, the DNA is TGTGCCAGTAGTGGGTTCTGGGGCAGGAAGAACACTGAAGCTTTCTTT. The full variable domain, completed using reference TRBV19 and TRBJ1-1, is DGGITQSPKYLFRKEGQNVTLSCEQNLNHDAMYWYRQDPGQGLRLIYYSQIVNDFQKGDIAEGYSVSREKKESFPLTVTSAQKNPTAFYLCASSGFWGRKNTEAFFGQGTRLTVV.

This chain's CDR3 is CASSSLAEGNNEQFF. The CDR3 DNA sequence: TGTGCCAGCAGCTCCCTAGCGGAGGGGAACAATGAGCAGTTCTTC. V gene TRBV3-1 (or the pseudogene TRBV3-2) combines with J gene TRBJ2-1, with 7 bases lining up with TRBD2. Germline assignment: CDR1 LGHDT and CDR2 YNNKEL (reference sequence). This CDR3 region has 15 residues. Trimming cost V 5 bases and J 5 bases; bases outside gene matches: 9.

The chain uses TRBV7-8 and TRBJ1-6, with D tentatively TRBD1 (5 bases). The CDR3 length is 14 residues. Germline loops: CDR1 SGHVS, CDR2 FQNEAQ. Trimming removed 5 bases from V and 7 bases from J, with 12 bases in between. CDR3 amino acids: CASSPQGGNSPLHF. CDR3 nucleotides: TGTGCCAGCAGCCCTCAGGGTGGCAATTCACCCCTCCACTTT.

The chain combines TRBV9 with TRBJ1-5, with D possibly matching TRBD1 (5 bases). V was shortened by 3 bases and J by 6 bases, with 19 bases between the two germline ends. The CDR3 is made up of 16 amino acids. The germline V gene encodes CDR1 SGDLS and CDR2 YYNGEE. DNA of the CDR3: TGTGCCAGCAGCGCCGACCCGGGGGGTCGGAGTCAGCCCCAGCATTTT. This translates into CASSADPGGRSQPQHF.

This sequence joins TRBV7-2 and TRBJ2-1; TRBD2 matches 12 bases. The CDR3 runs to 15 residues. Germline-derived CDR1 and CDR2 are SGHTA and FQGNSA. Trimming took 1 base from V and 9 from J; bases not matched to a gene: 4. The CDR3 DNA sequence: TGTGCCAGCAGCTTAGTCCTAGCGGGAGGGATTGAGCAGTTCTTC. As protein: CASSLVLAGGIEQFF.

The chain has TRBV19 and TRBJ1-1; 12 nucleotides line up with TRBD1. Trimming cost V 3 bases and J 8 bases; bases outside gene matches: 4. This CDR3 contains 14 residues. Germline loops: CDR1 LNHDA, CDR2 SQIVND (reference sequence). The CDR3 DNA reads TGTGCCAGTAGTATTAGGGACAGGGGGCCCGAAGCTTTCTTT. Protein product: CASSIRDRGPEAFF. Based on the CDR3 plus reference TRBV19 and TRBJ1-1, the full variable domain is DGGITQSPKYLFRKEGQNVTLSCEQNLNHDAMYWYRQDPGQGLRLIYYSQIVNDFQKGDIAEGYSVSREKKESFPLTVTSAQKNPTAFYLCASSIRDRGPEAFFGQGTRLTVV.

The CDR3 loop reads CASSMLGGDSPLHF. CDR3 DNA sequence: TGTGCCAGTAGTATGCTGGGGGGTGATTCACCCCTCCACTTT. This chain uses TRBV19 with TRBJ1-6, with a tentative D call TRBD1 (5 bases). Trimming took off 3 bases at V and 8 bases at J, with 11 bases between the two ends. Looked up from germline, CDR1 is LNHDA and CDR2 is SQIVND (reference sequence). The CDR3 loop spans 14 amino acids.